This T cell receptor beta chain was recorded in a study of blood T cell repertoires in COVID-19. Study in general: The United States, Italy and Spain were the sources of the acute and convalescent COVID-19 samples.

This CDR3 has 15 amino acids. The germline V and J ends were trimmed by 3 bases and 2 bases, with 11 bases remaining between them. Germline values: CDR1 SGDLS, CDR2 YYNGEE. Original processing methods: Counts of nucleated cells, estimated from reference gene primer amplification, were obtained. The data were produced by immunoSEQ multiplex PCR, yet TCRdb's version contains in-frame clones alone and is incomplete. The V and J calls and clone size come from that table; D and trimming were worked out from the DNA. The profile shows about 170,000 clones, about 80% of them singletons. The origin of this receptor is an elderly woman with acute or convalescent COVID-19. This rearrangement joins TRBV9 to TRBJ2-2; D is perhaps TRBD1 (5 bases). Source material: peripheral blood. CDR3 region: CASSARQLNTGELFF. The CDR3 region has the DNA TGTGCCAGCAGCGCCAGACAGCTTAACACCGGGGAGCTGTTTTTT.